The source of this T cell receptor (beta chain) is a study of shared clonotypes between healthy human individuals. Study summary: CD4 naive and memory got three plates each, CD8 naive two, CD8 memory one.

Broader study findings: A handful of donors held approximately 5% of naive CD4 clonotypes in common. The study found lower generation probabilities in non-shared clonotypes than in those shared by all four donors. Represented diversity, genetic and exposure-history alike, was limited by few donors.

As regards this clone: Its target is not known. This same CDR3 is encoded by further DNA sequences in the sample.

The CDR3 is 14 residues long. Germline CDR1 MNHEY, CDR2 SMNVEV (reference sequence). V gave up 3 bases and J gave up 0 bases; unmatched junction bases: 1. TCRdb's copy holds only in-frame clones and misses some; the assay was immunoSEQ multiplex PCR. The data contain around 1.9 million clones, about 93% of them singletons. As defined, naive CD8 cells were CD45RO-negative and positively selected for CCR7, with terminally differentiated effector memory CD45RA+ cells excluded. This chain links TRBV27 with TRBJ1-1; 7 positions agree with TRBD1. The sample taken for sequencing was naive CD8+ T cells from PBMCs. The receptor's source is a man between 18 and 29 years old in good health. Some clones in this sample may be carry-over from other donors' samples. CDR3 sequence (DNA): TGTGCCAGCAGTTTGACAGGGCTGAACACTGAAGCTTTCTTT. This encodes CASSLTGLNTEAFF.